The source of this TCR beta chain is a study of T cell responses to AZD1222 COVID-19 vaccine. Germline values: CDR1 MDHEN, CDR2 SYDVKM. The CDR3 has 13 residues. The ends lost 7 bases at V and 2 bases at J; junction bases unmatched: 5. About this clone: Its antigen is unidentified.

Broader study findings: Spike regions recognized by vaccine-associated CD4 TCRs spanned the protein, led by 160-218 and 743-854. Among spike-specific TCRs, nearly half reportedly target unmutated variant regions.

Some clones are missing from TCRdb's copy, which holds only in-frame ones; the method was immunoSEQ multiplex PCR. The sample records fewer than 90,000 clones, around 87% being singletons. The sample was peripheral blood, taken on day 0 of AZD1222 vaccination. The sequence came from an adult in good health. This chain joins TRBV28 and TRBJ2-7, with 7 positions matching TRBD1. The CDR3: CASTRQGAYEQYF. CDR3 DNA: TGTGCCAGCACACGACAGGGCGCCTACGAGCAGTACTTC.